This TCR beta chain was documented in a study of shared clonotypes between healthy human individuals. Study-wide points: The four-donor shared clonotypes exceeded non-shared clonotypes in generation probability, with non-shared ones scoring lower.

Sequenced by immunoSEQ multiplex PCR; TCRdb stores in-frame clones only, minus some. The table has 780,000 or so clones, about two thirds seen once. This clone was detected only a few times. What it binds is unknown. The specimen was memory CD4+ T cells sorted from blood. As to subset: CD45RA-negative fraction. The receptor's source is a woman in her 30s in good health.

The CDR3 nucleotides are TGCGCCAGCAGCCGGGGGGAGGCTTATAGCTACACCTTC. It specifies CASSRGEAYSYTF. The gene calls are TRBV5-1 and TRBJ1-2; D is perhaps TRBD1 (5 bases). The CDR3 consists of 13 residues. From germline, CDR1 is SGHRS and CDR2 YFSETQ. Trimming pared 4 bases from V and 9 bases from J, leaving 16 bases between. The full variable domain, rest sourced from reference TRBV5-1 and TRBJ1-2, is KAGVTQTPRYLIKTRGQQVTLSCSPISGHRSVSWYQQTPGQGLQFLFEYFSETQRNKGNFPGRFSGRQFSNSRSEMNVSTLELGDSALYLCASSRGEAYSYTFGSGTRLTVV.